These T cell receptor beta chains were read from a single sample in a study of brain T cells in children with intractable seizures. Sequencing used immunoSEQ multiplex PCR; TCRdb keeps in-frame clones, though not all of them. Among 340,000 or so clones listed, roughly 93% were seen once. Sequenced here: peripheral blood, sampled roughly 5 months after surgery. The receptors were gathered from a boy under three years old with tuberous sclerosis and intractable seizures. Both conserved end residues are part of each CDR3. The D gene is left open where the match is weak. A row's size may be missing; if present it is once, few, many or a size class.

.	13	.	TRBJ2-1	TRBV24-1	CATSGGGNNEQFF
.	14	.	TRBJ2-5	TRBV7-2	CASSLGSAYRTQYF
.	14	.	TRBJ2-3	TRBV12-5	CASGLAFGADTQYF
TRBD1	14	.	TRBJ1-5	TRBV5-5	CASSLGTGGEPQHF
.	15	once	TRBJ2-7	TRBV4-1	CASSQVQGFTYEQYF
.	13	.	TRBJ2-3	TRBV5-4	CASSWTRTDTQYF
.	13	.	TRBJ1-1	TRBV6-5	CATLGDLDTEAFF
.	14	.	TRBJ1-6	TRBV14	CASSLQGQGSPLHF
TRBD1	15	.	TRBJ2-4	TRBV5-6	CASSLSGTGRNIQYF
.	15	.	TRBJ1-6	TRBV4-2	CASSQEQGPNSPLHF
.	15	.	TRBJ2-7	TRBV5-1	CASRIGGPPGEKQYF
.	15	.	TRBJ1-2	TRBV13	CASSAVSGGLSGYTF
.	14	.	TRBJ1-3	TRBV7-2	CASSQRVAGNTIYF
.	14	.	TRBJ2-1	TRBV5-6	CASSLGLVRNEQFF
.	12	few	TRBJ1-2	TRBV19	CASNSWDYGYTF
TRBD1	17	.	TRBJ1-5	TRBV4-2	CASSQGDRGYSNQPQHF
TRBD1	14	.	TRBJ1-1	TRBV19	CASSLRDRLAEAFF
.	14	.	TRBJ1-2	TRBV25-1	CASSDVGLNYGYTF